The present T cell receptor beta chain was sequenced within a study of immune evolution from preneoplasia to lung adenocarcinoma. Regarding the study as a whole: Normal lung had the highest top T cell clone frequencies. Highest clonality occurred in KRAS-mutant, not EGFR-mutant or double wild-type, nodules.

Germline V gene data show CDR1 as SNHLY and CDR2 as FYNNEI. CDR3 length equals 14 residues. The V and J ends lost 5 bases and 0 bases respectively, with 8 bases between them. Between the mid-2010s and the late 2010s, patients underwent resection in Japan or China. This table comes from immunoSEQ multiplex PCR, and its TCRdb copy is limited to in-frame clones, with some not included. This table holds 9,500 to 15,000 clones, approximately 81% found once. This clone appeared a single time. Its antigen is unknown. The receptor was derived from a person aged 50-75 years with lung adenocarcinoma. The rearrangement links TRBV2 to TRBJ1-3, with D possibly being TRBD1 (5 bases). Sequenced: FFPE tissue from an adenomatous hyperplasia lung lesion. Subset specified: atypical adenomatous hyperplasia (AAH), lung preneoplasia. Here the CDR3 DNA reads TGTGCCAGCAGTTCAGGGTTCTCTGGAAACACCATATATTTT. This gives the protein CASSSGFSGNTIYF.